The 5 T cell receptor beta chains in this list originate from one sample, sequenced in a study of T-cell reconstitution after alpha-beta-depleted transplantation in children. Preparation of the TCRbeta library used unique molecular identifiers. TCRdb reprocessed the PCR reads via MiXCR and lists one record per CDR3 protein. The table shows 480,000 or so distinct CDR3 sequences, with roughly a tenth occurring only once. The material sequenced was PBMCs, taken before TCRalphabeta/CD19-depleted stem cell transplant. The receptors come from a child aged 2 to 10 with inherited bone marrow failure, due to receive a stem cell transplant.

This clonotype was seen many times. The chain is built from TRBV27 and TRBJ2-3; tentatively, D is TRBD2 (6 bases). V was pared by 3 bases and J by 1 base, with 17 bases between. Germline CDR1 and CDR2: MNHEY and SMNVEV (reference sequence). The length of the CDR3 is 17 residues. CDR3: CASSFADSPGGTDTQYF. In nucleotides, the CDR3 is TGTGCCAGCAGTTTTGCAGACTCGCCGGGGGGCACAGATACGCAGTATTTT.

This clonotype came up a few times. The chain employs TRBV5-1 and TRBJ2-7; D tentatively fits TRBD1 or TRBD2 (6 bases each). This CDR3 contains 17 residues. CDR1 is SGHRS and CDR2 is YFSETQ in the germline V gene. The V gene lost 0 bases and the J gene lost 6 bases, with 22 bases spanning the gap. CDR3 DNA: TGCGCCAGCAGCTTGGGGGTTGGGGGGCCGGCAGGTCTCGAGCAGTACTTC. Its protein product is CASSLGVGGPAGLEQYF.

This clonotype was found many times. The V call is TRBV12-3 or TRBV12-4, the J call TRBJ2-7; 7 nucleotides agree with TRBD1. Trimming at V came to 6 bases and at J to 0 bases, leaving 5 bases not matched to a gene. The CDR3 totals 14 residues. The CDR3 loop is CASRRTGNSYEQYF. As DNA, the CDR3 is TGTGCCAGCAGGCGGACAGGAAACTCCTACGAGCAGTACTTC.

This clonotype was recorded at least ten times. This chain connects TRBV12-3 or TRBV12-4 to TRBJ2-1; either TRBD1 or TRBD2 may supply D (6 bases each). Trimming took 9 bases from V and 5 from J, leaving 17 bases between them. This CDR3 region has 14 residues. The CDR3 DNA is TGTGCCAGTTCACGGAGGGGGGCGGACAATGAGCAGTTCTTC. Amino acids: CASSRRGADNEQFF.

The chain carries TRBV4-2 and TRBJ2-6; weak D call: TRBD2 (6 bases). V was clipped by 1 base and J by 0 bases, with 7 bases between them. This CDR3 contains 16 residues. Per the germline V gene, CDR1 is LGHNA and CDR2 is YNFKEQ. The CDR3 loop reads CASSQVGGSGANVLTF. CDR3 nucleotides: TGTGCCAGCAGCCAAGTGGGGGGCTCTGGGGCCAACGTCCTGACTTTC.